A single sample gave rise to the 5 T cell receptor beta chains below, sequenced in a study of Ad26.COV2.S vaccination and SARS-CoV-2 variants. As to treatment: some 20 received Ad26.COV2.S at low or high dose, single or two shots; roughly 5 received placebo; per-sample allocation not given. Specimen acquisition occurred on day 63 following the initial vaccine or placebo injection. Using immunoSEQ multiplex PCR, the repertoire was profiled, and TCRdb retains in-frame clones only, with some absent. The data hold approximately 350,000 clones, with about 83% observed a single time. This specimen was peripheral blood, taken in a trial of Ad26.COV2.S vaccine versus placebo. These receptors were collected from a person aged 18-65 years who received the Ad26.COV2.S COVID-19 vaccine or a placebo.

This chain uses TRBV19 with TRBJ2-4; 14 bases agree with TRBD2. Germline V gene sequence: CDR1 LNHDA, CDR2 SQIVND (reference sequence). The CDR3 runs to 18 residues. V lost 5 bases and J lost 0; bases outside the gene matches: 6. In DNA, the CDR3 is TGTGCCAGTAGTCCTCGGACTAGCGGGGGGCTAGCCAAAAACATTCAGTACTTC. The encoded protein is CASSPRTSGGLAKNIQYF.

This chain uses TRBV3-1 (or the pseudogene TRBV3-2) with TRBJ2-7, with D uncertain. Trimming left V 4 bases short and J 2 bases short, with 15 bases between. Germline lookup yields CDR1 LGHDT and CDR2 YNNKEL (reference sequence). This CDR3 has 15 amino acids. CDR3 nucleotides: TGTGCCAGCAGCCCGGGTTACGGGCTTACCTACGAGCAGTACTTC. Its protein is CASSPGYGLTYEQYF.

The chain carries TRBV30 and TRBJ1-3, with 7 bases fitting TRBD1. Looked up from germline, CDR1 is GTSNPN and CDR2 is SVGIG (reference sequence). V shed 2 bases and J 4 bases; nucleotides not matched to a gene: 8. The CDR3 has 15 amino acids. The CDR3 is CAWSFPRTGGNTIYF. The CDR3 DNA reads TGTGCCTGGAGTTTCCCCAGGACAGGAGGAAACACCATATATTTT.

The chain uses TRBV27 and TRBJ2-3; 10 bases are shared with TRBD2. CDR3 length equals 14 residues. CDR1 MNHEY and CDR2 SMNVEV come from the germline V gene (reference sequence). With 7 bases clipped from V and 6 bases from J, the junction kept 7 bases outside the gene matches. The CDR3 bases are TGTGCCAGCACCTTAGCGGGGGGCGGGGATACGCAGTATTTT. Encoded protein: CASTLAGGGDTQYF.

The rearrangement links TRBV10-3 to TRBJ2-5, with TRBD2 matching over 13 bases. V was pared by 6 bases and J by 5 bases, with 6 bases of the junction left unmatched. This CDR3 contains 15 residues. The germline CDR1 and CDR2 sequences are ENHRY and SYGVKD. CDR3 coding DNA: TGTGCCATCAGCCTGGGACTAGCGGGGATCGAGACCCAGTACTTC. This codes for CAISLGLAGIETQYF.